The 26 T cell receptor beta chains below come from one sample, sequenced in a study of blood T cells in healthy people across ages (dated by TCRdb to between 2015 and 2016). The library was obtained by 5' RACE. Sequenced on an Illumina HiSeq 2500. A second PCR of roughly 7 to 11 cycles was performed with a sample-barcoded 5' primer and a J-beta primer mix. TCRdb reprocessed the public reads (quality trimming at Q25 with fastp, clone calling with MiXCR) and kept in-frame beta chains. Rows are combined by CDR3 protein, so each entry shows the most common genes and DNA. A total of 550,000 to 750,000 distinct CDR3 sequences appear in this sample, 20% to 25% of them only once. The ten most abundant clones make up roughly 3.7% of the sample. Sequenced sample: blood. Source of these receptors: a man between 65 and 85 years old in good health.

For this clonotype: It is unclear where the CDR3 begins or ends on the DNA, so no DNA is shown, and the CDR3 is as TCRdb lists it. The rearrangement joins TRBV20-1 to TRBJ2-2; TRBD2, the D gene given by the table, was not confirmed from the DNA. The CDR3 is 14 residues long, counting both termini. The germline gives CDR1 DFQATT, CDR2 SNEGSKA (reference sequence). CDR3 in amino acids: CSARPGGPRGSCFF.

The DNA for the CDR3 is TGTGCCAGCACAGGGACAGGGAACACTGAAGCTTTCTTT. This translates into CASTGTGNTEAFF. V is TRBV2 and J is TRBJ1-1, with 8 bases fitting TRBD1. Trimming took 7 bases from V and 1 from J; bases not matched to a gene: 2. The CDR3 loop spans 13 amino acids. Germline CDR1 SNHLY, CDR2 FYNNEI.

Only a few counts were recorded for this clonotype. This sequence joins TRBV5-5 and TRBJ1-5; D gene uncertain. The CDR3 is made up of 15 amino acids. Germline CDR1 and CDR2: SGHKS and YYEKEE (reference sequence). Trimming took 0 bases from V and 3 from J, leaving 10 bases between them. CDR3: CASSLGGPNNQPQHF. CDR3 coding DNA: TGTGCCAGCAGCTTGGGAGGACCGAACAATCAGCCCCAGCATTTT.

This clonotype was observed a few times. The rearrangement links TRBV2 to TRBJ2-2; D call uncertain. CDR1 is SNHLY, CDR2 FYNNEI, per germline. Trimming shortened V by 11 bases and J by 1 base, and 20 bases separated the two germline ends. This CDR3 region has 16 residues. The DNA for the CDR3 is TGTGCCGCCAAAGGGTCGACCTTGGGGAACACCGGGGAGCTGTTTTTT. Its translation is CAAKGSTLGNTGELFF.

This clonotype was detected only a few times. The rearrangement uses TRBV29-1 and TRBJ2-7; unclear D gene. V dropped 4 bases and J dropped 3 bases, with 10 bases sitting between them. The CDR3 runs to 12 residues. Germline lookup yields CDR1 SQVTM and CDR2 ANQGSEA. The CDR3 DNA is TGCAGCGTTGTGGGAAGGAGCTACGAGCAGTACTTC. This translates into CSVVGRSYEQYF.

This clonotype was counted between two and nine times. The chain has TRBV9 and TRBJ2-7; a weak D match, TRBD1 (8 bases). The assigned J gene may be wrong: the sequence end matches TRBJ2-1 better. This CDR3 comprises 17 residues. The V gene's germline CDR1 is SGDLS and CDR2 YYNGEE. CDR3 region: CASSVGGQASGLNEQFF. The CDR3 DNA reads TGTGCCAGCAGCGTAGGGGGACAGGCTAGCGGCCTCAATGAGCAGTTCTTC.

The gene calls are TRBV9 and TRBJ2-3; D gene unclear. Trimming removed 0 bases at V and 6 bases at J, with 8 bases between. The CDR3 spans 13 residues. The germline V gene has CDR1 SGDLS and CDR2 YYNGEE. The DNA of the CDR3 is TGTGCCAGCAGCGTAGACAGTCAGGATACGCAGTATTTT. This translates into CASSVDSQDTQYF.

The genes are TRBV25-1 and TRBJ2-5, with 12 bases aligning to TRBD2. The CDR3 runs 16 residues. J was trimmed by 5 bases and V by 4 bases; bases with no gene match: 8. In germline, CDR1 is MGHDK, CDR2 SYGVNS. The CDR3 bases are TGTGCCAGCAGTGTCTCTAGCGGGAGGGGGGTGGAGACCCAGTACTTC. The encoded protein is CASSVSSGRGVETQYF.

The chain combines TRBV18 with TRBJ2-5; D remains ambiguous. Matching the DNA end better, TRBJ2-1 makes the J call doubtful. Germline V gives CDR1 KGHSH, CDR2 LQKENI. CDR3 length: 15 amino acids. The CDR3 loop reads CASSPGFQRRNEQFF. CDR3 DNA sequence: TGTGCCAGCTCACCCGGCTTCCAAAGACGGAATGAGCAGTTCTTC.

The chain employs TRBV7-2 and TRBJ1-2; D is unclear. Germline CDR1 and CDR2: SGHTA and FQGNSA. V lost 8 bases to trimming and J lost 0 bases, with 7 bases between them. The CDR3 has 12 residues. CDR3 coding DNA: TGTGCCAGCGGTCGAGCTAACTATGGCTACACCTTC. It translates to CASGRANYGYTF.

There are a few counts of this clonotype. The chain recombines TRBV20-1 with TRBJ2-3; no definite D call. This CDR3 has 14 residues. V gave up 6 bases and J gave up 2 bases, with 15 bases separating them. CDR1 is DFQATT and CDR2 is SNEGSKA in the germline V gene (reference sequence). CDR3 coding DNA: TGCAGTGCCCGGACCGAAGGTTACACAGATACGCAGTATTTT. Amino acids: CSARTEGYTDTQYF.

V usage is TRBV27 and J usage is TRBJ2-5, with D possibly being TRBD1 (5 bases). In germline, CDR1 is MNHEY, CDR2 SMNVEV (reference sequence). The length of the CDR3 is 14 residues. V was shortened by 3 bases and J by 5 bases, with 13 bases between the two germline ends. CDR3 loop: CASSFWARAETQYF. In DNA form, the CDR3 reads TGTGCCAGCAGTTTTTGGGCCAGGGCCGAGACCCAGTACTTC.

The V call is TRBV2, the J call TRBJ2-5; D might be TRBD1 or TRBD2, each matching 5 bases. Germline assignment: CDR1 SNHLY and CDR2 FYNNEI. V dropped 6 bases and J dropped 2 bases, with 10 bases sitting between them. CDR3 length: 13 amino acids. CDR3 region: CASRGEPQETQYF. CDR3 sequence (DNA): TGTGCCAGCAGGGGGGAGCCTCAAGAGACCCAGTACTTC.

The genes are TRBV20-1 and TRBJ1-5, with a tentative D call TRBD1 (6 bases). The CDR3 is made up of 16 amino acids. Trimming removed 6 bases from V and 4 bases from J, with 22 bases in between. Per the germline V gene, CDR1 is DFQATT and CDR2 is SNEGSKA (reference sequence). DNA for the CDR3: TGCAGTGCCATAAGTCCGGCGGGCAGGGGTAATCAGCCCCAGCATTTT. Residues: CSAISPAGRGNQPQHF.

The V gene is TRBV5-5, the J gene TRBJ2-2, with 11 bases aligning to TRBD1. CDR1 SGHKS and CDR2 YYEKEE come from the germline V gene (reference sequence). V shed 4 bases, J shed 7 bases, and the junction held 9 bases outside the gene matches. The CDR3 runs to 16 residues. The CDR3 sequence: CASSRTGGFSGGELFF. The CDR3 DNA reads TGTGCCAGCAGCCGGACAGGGGGCTTTAGTGGCGGGGAGCTGTTTTTT.

The chain recombines TRBV12-3 or TRBV12-4 with TRBJ2-2, with unresolved D. Trimming pared 3 bases from V and 1 base from J, leaving 6 bases between. This CDR3 comprises 14 residues. The CDR3 spells CASSFAGNTGELFF. CDR3 bases: TGTGCCAGCAGTTTCGCAGGGAACACCGGGGAGCTGTTTTTT.

V and J are TRBV6-2 or TRBV6-3 and TRBJ2-5; D unclear. Germline V gene sequence: CDR1 MNHEY, CDR2 SVGEGT. The CDR3 consists of 15 residues. Trimming took 4 bases from V and 1 from J, leaving 13 bases between them. The CDR3 sequence is CASSSIGPAQETQYF. CDR3 in DNA: TGTGCCAGCAGTTCCATCGGACCTGCCCAAGAGACCCAGTACTTC.

This clonotype was seen a few times. The chain couples TRBV7-2 to TRBJ1-1, with D unresolved. Germline V lookup: CDR1 SGHTA, CDR2 FQGNSA. V was pared by 0 bases and J by 2 bases, with 7 bases between. CDR3 size: 14 residues. DNA for the CDR3: TGTGCCAGCAGCTTAGCAGGGATTAACACTGAAGCTTTCTTT. Translating it yields CASSLAGINTEAFF. The full variable domain, its missing parts supplied by reference TRBV7-2 and TRBJ1-1, is GAGVSQSPSNKVTEKGKDVELRCDPISGHTALYWYRQSLGQGLEFLIYFQGNSAPDKSGLPSDRFSAERTGGSVSTLTIQRTQQEDSAVYLCASSLAGINTEAFFGQGTRLTVV.

This clonotype was observed a handful of times. CDR3 sequence: CASSPHDKNIQYF. The CDR3 region has the DNA TGTGCCAGCAGTCCTCATGACAAAAACATTCAGTACTTC. The chain combines TRBV6-5 with TRBJ2-4; D ambiguous. In germline, CDR1 is MNHEY, CDR2 SVGAGI. V was cut by 5 bases and J by 3 bases, with 8 bases left in between. The CDR3 runs to 13 residues.

The sample holds one count of this clonotype. V is TRBV5-1 and J is TRBJ2-2; no clear D. The CDR3 spans 14 residues. Germline V gene lookup returns CDR1 SGHRS and CDR2 YFSETQ. With 1 base removed from V and 6 bases from J, the gap between germline ends came to 10 bases. DNA for the CDR3: TGCGCCAGCAGCTTGACTATCAACCCCGGGGAGCTGTTTTTT. The encoded protein is CASSLTINPGELFF.

This chain links TRBV6-6 with TRBJ2-5; TRBD2 aligns across 13 bases. The DNA end lines up better with TRBJ2-7; the J call may be wrong. This CDR3 is 15 amino acids long. From germline, CDR1 is MNHNY and CDR2 SVGAGI (reference sequence). DNA for the CDR3: TGTGCCAGCACTAGGACTAGCGGGAGTAGTTACGAGCAGTACTTC. It translates to CASTRTSGSSYEQYF.

This clonotype was seen only a few times. The rearrangement joins TRBV20-1 to TRBJ2-1; a possible D gene is TRBD2 (5 bases). The CDR3 has 14 amino acids. Germline V CDR1 and CDR2: DFQATT, SNEGSKA (reference sequence). Trimming left V 3 bases short and J 1 base short, with 10 bases between. Written as DNA, the CDR3 is TGCAGTGCTAGCGGAGGTGGATCCTACAATGAGCAGTTCTTC. Its protein is CSASGGGSYNEQFF.

This chain links TRBV7-2 with TRBJ2-5, with a weak D call TRBD2 (6 bases). The J call may be mistaken, given a closer DNA end match to TRBJ2-7. This CDR3 comprises 17 residues. In germline, CDR1 is SGHTA, CDR2 FQGNSA. The CDR3 DNA is TGTGCCAGCAGCCGTGGTAAAACGGGAGCGGGTTATTACGAGCAGTACTTC. Translating it yields CASSRGKTGAGYYEQYF.

There are a few counts of this clonotype. CDR3 amino acids: CASSSDGTSSTDTQYF. CDR3 bases: TGTGCCAGCAGCTCCGACGGAACTAGCTCTACAGATACGCAGTATTTT. The chain combines TRBV7-2 with TRBJ2-3; weak D call: TRBD2 (6 bases). Trimming left V 4 bases short and J 3 bases short, with 17 bases between. This CDR3 is built from 16 residues. The germline gives CDR1 SGHTA, CDR2 FQGNSA.

This sequence joins TRBV5-1 and TRBJ2-7; D is tentatively TRBD1 or TRBD2 (5 bases each). The J call is in doubt because the DNA end fits TRBJ2-1 better. The CDR3 runs 13 residues. Looked up from germline, CDR1 is SGHRS and CDR2 is YFSETQ. The CDR3 protein is CASSLGPAVEQFF. For the CDR3, the DNA is TGCGCCAGCAGCCTGGGACCAGCCGTTGAGCAGTTCTTC.

The chain is built from TRBV7-9 and TRBJ2-2, with D perhaps TRBD1 (5 bases). V lost 5 bases to trimming and J lost 4 bases, with 8 bases between them. The CDR3 extends over 13 amino acids. Looked up from germline, CDR1 is SEHNR and CDR2 is FQNEAQ (reference sequence). The CDR3 bases are TGTGCCAGCAGCCGGCAGGGCACCGGGGAGCTGTTTTTT. It yields the protein CASSRQGTGELFF.